A single sample is the source of the 16 T cell receptor beta chains below, sequenced in a study of T cells in women clearing cervical HPV infection. The method was immunoSEQ multiplex PCR; TCRdb's version includes in-frame clones alone and lacks a portion of them. This sample's table has approximately 15,000 clones. Sequenced: blood buffy coat. The receptors derive from a woman between 18 and 69 years old with a cervical HPV16 infection that either progressed to CIN3+ or cleared (not recorded which).

Turning to this clone: Read sequence stops 3 residues before the CDR3 end, and the germline J gene provides the missing end. The chain carries TRBV4-1 and TRBJ1-6; 7 bases map to TRBD1. This CDR3 region has 16 residues. V lost 8 bases and J lost 5; bases outside the gene matches: 12. Germline V gives CDR1 MGHRA, CDR2 YSYEKL. The CDR3 loop reads CASLVCRDRNNSPLHF. Partial CDR3 DNA: TGCGCCAGCTTAGTGTGTAGGGACAGAAATAATTCACCC.

Worth noting for this clone: Germline and junction disagree at one end, which may indicate a read error. Read coverage stops 3 residues before the CDR3 terminus; the germline J gene supplies the remainder. Other DNA sequences in the same sample also yield this CDR3. This sequence joins TRBV30 and TRBJ1-3; a weak D match, TRBD1 (6 bases). There are 15 residues in the CDR3. From germline, CDR1 is GTSNPN and CDR2 SVGIG (reference sequence). The CDR3 DNA, read in part, is TGTGCCTGGAGTACCAACCAACAGGGAGGAAACACT. Translated, it gives CAWSTNQQGGNT. The whole CDR3 sequence is CAWSTNQQGGNTIYF.

Remarks on this clone: The read falls 3 residues short of the CDR3 end, and the missing part is taken from the germline J gene. This rearrangement joins TRBV7-3 to TRBJ2-2; D possibly uses TRBD1 or TRBD2 (6 bases each). Germline V gives CDR1 SGHTA, CDR2 FQGTGA. There are 15 residues in the CDR3. V lost 2 bases, J lost 2 bases, and 9 bases lay in between. The CDR3 DNA, read in part, is TGTGCCAGCAGCTTAGGCGGGACAAACACCGGGGAG. Protein: CASSLGGTNTGE. The CDR3 as a whole reads CASSLGGTNTGELFF.

Concerning this clone: The read finishes 3 residues shy of the CDR3 end, and the germline J gene is used to complete it. This chain joins TRBV2 and TRBJ2-2, with TRBD2 matching 8 bases. The CDR3 consists of 16 residues. V shed 4 bases, J shed 8 bases, and the junction held 12 bases outside the gene matches. Looked up from germline, CDR1 is SNHLY and CDR2 is FYNNEI. The CDR3 DNA, read in part, is TGTGCCAGCAGTGTAGAACCAGCGGGAGCCTCAGGGGAG. Its protein is CASSVEPAGASGE. The CDR3 in full is CASSVEPAGASGELFF.

Regarding this clone: The CDR3 goes on 3 residues after the read ends, and that part is filled in from the germline J gene. The chain combines TRBV2 with TRBJ2-2, with 7 positions matching TRBD1. The CDR3 is 16 residues long. V dropped 5 bases and J dropped 0; count of bases not matched to a gene: 6. The germline gives CDR1 SNHLY, CDR2 FYNNEI. CDR3 DNA, as far as it was read: TGTGCCAGCAGTCTCTTAGGGACAGCGAACACCGGGGAG. Its translation is CASSLLGTANTGE. The full CDR3 sequence reads CASSLLGTANTGELFF.

A remark on this clone: The CDR3 extends 3 residues past the end of the read, so its final part is completed from the germline J gene. The chain uses TRBV20-1 and TRBJ2-7, with 10 bases aligning to TRBD2. CDR3 length: 15 amino acids. V lost 1 base to trimming and J lost 2 bases; unmatched junction nucleotides: 5. Germline V gene data show CDR1 as DFQATT and CDR2 as SNEGSKA (reference sequence). CDR3 protein: CSARGPSGGTYEQYF. The sequenced part of the CDR3 DNA is TGCAGTGCTAGAGGCCCTAGCGGGGGAACCTACGAG.

Notes on this clone: The DNA ends 3 residues before the CDR3 does, and the rest of the CDR3 is filled in from the germline J gene. The chain has TRBV20-1 and TRBJ1-1; D is uncertain. Trimming left V 5 bases short and J 1 base short, with 11 bases between. Germline V gene lookup returns CDR1 DFQATT and CDR2 SNEGSKA (reference sequence). The CDR3 runs to 13 residues. CDR3 DNA, as far as it was read: TGCAGTGCTGGTAACGCCGGGAACACTGAA. Translation: CSAGNAGNTE. The whole CDR3 protein reads CSAGNAGNTEAFF.

In regard to this clone: The read stops 3 residues short of the end of the CDR3; the missing end is completed from the germline J gene. V is TRBV29-1 and J is TRBJ2-1; TRBD2 matches at 14 bases. J lost 8 bases, V lost 2 bases, and 5 bases had no gene match. CDR1 and CDR2 (germline): SQVTM, ANQGSEA. The CDR3 covers 15 residues. The covered CDR3 bases are TGCAGCGTTGAACGACTAGCGGGAGGGCCCCATGAG. This codes for CSVERLAGGPHE. The entire CDR3 reads CSVERLAGGPHEQFF.

Here the CDR3 reads CASSRRQGVQETQYF. CDR3 bases read: TGTGCCAGCAGTCGAAGACAGGGTGTCCAAGAGACC. The genes are TRBV2 and TRBJ2-5; 7 positions match TRBD1. The CDR3 extends 3 residues past the end of the read, so its final part is completed from the germline J gene. This CDR3 spans 15 amino acids. J gave up 1 base and V 5 bases, and 7 bases lay outside the gene matches. Germline V gives CDR1 SNHLY, CDR2 FYNNEI.

Points on this clone: The CDR3 extends 3 residues past the end of the read, so its final part is completed from the germline J gene. The chain combines TRBV7-3 with TRBJ2-2; D ambiguous. Germline V lookup: CDR1 SGHTA, CDR2 FQGTGA. V lost 5 bases, J lost 6 bases, and 7 bases lay in between. The CDR3 covers 12 residues. The sequenced part of the CDR3 DNA is TGTGCCAGCAGCGCAGGCGCCGGGGAG. As protein: CASSAGAGE. From start to end, the CDR3 is CASSAGAGELFF. Full variable domain (remainder filled in from reference TRBV7-3 and TRBJ2-2): GAGVSQTPSNKVTEKGKYVELRCDPISGHTALYWYRQSLGQGPEFLIYFQGTGAADDSGLPNDRFFAVRPEGSVSTLKIQRTERGDSAVYLCASSAGAGELFFGEGSRLTVL.

As to this clone: Coverage ceases 3 residues before the CDR3 finishes, and the germline J gene fills in the end. This chain uses TRBV30 with TRBJ2-7; D remains unclear. Per the germline V gene, CDR1 is GTSNPN and CDR2 is SVGIG (reference sequence). The CDR3 spans 12 residues. V was shortened by 3 bases and J by 2 bases, with 8 bases between the two germline ends. The sequenced CDR3 bases are TGTGCCTGGAGCGGGTTCACCTACGAG. Its translation is CAWSGFTYE. The whole CDR3 is CAWSGFTYEQYF.

The CDR3 sequence: CSARPGYSYGYTF. The covered CDR3 bases are TGCAGTGCTAGACCAGGGTACAGCTATGGC. V usage is TRBV20-1 and J usage is TRBJ1-2; D perhaps matches TRBD1 (5 bases). Coverage ceases 3 residues before the CDR3 finishes, and the germline J gene fills in the end. The V gene lost 2 bases and the J gene lost 4 bases, with 11 bases spanning the gap. The CDR3 spans 13 residues. From germline, CDR1 is DFQATT and CDR2 SNEGSKA (reference sequence).

With respect to this clone: The CDR3 end lies 3 residues beyond the end of the read and is filled in from the germline J gene. The V gene is TRBV5-6, the J gene TRBJ2-3; D uncertain. V was cut by 5 bases and J by 2 bases, with 6 bases left in between. Germline V gene lookup returns CDR1 SGHDT and CDR2 YYEEEE. The CDR3 contains 12 residues. The covered CDR3 bases are TGTGCCAGCAGTGGGCCCACAGATACG. Translating gives CASSGPTDT. The full CDR3 sequence reads CASSGPTDTQYF.

About this clone: The read terminates 3 residues ahead of where the CDR3 ends, so the germline J gene completes it. The V and J genes are TRBV18 and TRBJ2-3, with a weak D call TRBD1 (6 bases). The CDR3 loop spans 15 amino acids. Germline values: CDR1 KGHSH, CDR2 LQKENI. CDR3 loop: CASSPGSRAGETQYF. Partial CDR3 DNA: TGTGCCAGCTCACCAGGATCCAGGGCAGGGGAGACG.

Notes on this clone: The CDR3 end lies 3 residues beyond the end of the read and is filled in from the germline J gene. The V gene is TRBV7-9, the J gene TRBJ1-5, with D hard to call. Germline V gene sequence: CDR1 SEHNR, CDR2 FQNEAQ (reference sequence). The CDR3 consists of 15 residues. V was cut by 1 base and J by 9 bases, with 16 bases left in between. CDR3 bases read: TGTGCCAGCAGCTTAGAACTAGCGATGGGAGCGCCC. This codes for CASSLELAMGAP. The CDR3, in full, reads CASSLELAMGAPQHF.

A word on this clone: The read terminates 3 residues before the CDR3 end, so the remaining end is supplied by the germline J gene. Other DNA sequences in this sample translate to the same CDR3. The V call is TRBV2, the J call TRBJ1-2; the match to TRBD1 covers 9 bases. The germline CDR1 and CDR2 sequences are SNHLY and FYNNEI. The J segment lost 3 bases and the V segment lost 7 bases, leaving 9 bases of the junction unmatched. The CDR3 runs 15 residues. The CDR3 is CASIRDRAPYYGYTF. CDR3 DNA, as far as it was read: TGTGCCAGCATCCGGGACAGGGCGCCGTACTATGGC.